This T cell receptor beta chain was recorded in a study of T cells after yellow fever vaccination. The length of the CDR3 is 16 residues. Germline lookup yields CDR1 SGHVS and CDR2 FQNEAQ. V was trimmed by 0 bases and J by 2 bases, leaving 14 bases between them. A few counts support this clonotype. TCRdb fed the 5' RACE reads into MiXCR, producing one record per CDR3 protein. This repertoire shows hundreds of thousands of distinct CDR3 sequences, 9% to 15% found once; its top ten account for more than 12%. The chain joins TRBV7-8 to TRBJ2-7; D tentatively reads TRBD1 or TRBD2 (5 bases each). This clonotype was sampled from a man younger than 45 who received the YFV17D yellow fever vaccine. This specimen was PBMCs, taken on the day of the yellow fever booster vaccination. The DNA of the CDR3 is TGTGCCAGCAGCTTAGCGAGACGGGGACGGACCTACGAGCAGTACTTC. Amino acid sequence: CASSLARRGRTYEQYF.